The clone carrying this T cell receptor beta chain appeared a few times. Its target is not known. This record belongs to a study of blood T cells in healthy people across ages. A sample-barcoded 5' primer and a J-beta primer mix were used in a second PCR of roughly 6 to 11 cycles. TCRdb re-called the 5' RACE reads with MiXCR, one entry per CDR3 protein. The table lists some 1.8 million distinct CDR3 sequences, about two fifths of them singletons, with more than 20% in the top ten. CDR1 SGHVS and CDR2 FNYEAQ come from the germline V gene. The CDR3 contains 17 residues. J was trimmed by 7 bases and V by 6 bases; bases with no gene match: 16. General study points: The study regarded diversity estimates from one million T cells as underestimates. As age increased, TCR beta diversity per million T cells fell in a roughly linear fashion.

The rearrangement joins TRBV7-6 to TRBJ2-1; 9 bases line up with TRBD2. The TCR sequence derives from a human donor in good health. Sequencing input: blood. This CDR3 is CASSQNLGAGGPNEQFF. Here the CDR3 DNA reads TGTGCCAGCAGTCAAAATTTGGGGGCGGGGGGGCCGAATGAGCAGTTCTTC.